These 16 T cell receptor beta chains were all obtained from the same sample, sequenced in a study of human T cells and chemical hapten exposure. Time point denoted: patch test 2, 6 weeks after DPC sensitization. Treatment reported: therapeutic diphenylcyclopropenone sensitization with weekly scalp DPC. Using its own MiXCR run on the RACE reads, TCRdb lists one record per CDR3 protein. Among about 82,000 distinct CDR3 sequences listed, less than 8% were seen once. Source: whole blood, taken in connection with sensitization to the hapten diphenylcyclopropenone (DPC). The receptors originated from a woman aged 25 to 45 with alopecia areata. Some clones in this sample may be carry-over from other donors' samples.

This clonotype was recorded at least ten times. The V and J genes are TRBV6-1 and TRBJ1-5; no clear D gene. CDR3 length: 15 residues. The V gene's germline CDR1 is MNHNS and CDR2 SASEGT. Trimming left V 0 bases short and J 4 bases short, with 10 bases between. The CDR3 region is CASSEALGSNQPQHF. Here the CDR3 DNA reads TGTGCCAGCAGTGAAGCGCTGGGGTCGAATCAGCCCCAGCATTTT.

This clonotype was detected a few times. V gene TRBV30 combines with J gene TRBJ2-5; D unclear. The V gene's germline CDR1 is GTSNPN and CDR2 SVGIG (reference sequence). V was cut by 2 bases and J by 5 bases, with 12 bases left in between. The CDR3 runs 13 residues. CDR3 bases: TGTGCCTGGAGTCAATCGGCCCCGGAGACCCAGTACTTC. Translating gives CAWSQSAPETQYF.

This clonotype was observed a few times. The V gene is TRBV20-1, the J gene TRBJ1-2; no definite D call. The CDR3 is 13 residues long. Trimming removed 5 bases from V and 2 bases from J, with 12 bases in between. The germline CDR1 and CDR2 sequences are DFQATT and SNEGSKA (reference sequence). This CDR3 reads CSAATLENYGYTF. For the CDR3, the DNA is TGCAGTGCTGCAACCCTTGAAAACTATGGCTACACCTTC.

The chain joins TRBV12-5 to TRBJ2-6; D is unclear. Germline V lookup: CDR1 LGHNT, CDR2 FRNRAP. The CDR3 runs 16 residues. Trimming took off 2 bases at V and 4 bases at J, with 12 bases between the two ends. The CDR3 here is CASGLIFGSGANVLTF. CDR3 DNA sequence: TGTGCTAGTGGTTTGATTTTTGGATCCGGGGCCAACGTCCTGACTTTC.

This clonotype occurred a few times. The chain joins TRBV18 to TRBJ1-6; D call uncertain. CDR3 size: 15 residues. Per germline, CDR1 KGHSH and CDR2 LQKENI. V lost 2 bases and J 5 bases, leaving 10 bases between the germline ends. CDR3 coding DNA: TGTGCCAGCTCACCATCGGGGTATCATAATTCACCCCTCCACTTT. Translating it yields CASSPSGYHNSPLHF. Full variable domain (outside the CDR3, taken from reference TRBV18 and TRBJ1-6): NAGVMQNPRHLVRRRGQEARLRCSPMKGHSHVYWYRQLPEEGLKFMVYLQKENIIDESGMPKERFSAEFPKEGPSILRIQQVVRGDSAAYFCASSPSGYHNSPLHFGNGTRLTVT.

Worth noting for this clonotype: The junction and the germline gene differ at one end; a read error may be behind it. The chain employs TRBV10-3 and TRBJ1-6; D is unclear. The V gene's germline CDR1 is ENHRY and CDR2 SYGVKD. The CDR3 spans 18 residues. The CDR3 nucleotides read TGTGCCAACAAGGACGGAACTGCGAAGAGCTCCTATAATTCACCCCTCAACTTT. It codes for CANKDGTAKSSYNSPLNF.

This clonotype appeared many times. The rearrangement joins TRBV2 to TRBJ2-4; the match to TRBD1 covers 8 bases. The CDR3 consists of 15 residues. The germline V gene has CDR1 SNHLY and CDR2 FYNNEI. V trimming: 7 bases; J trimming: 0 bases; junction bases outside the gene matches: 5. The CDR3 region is CASNQQGVAKNIQYF. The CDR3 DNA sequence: TGTGCCAGCAACCAACAGGGGGTAGCCAAAAACATTCAGTACTTC.

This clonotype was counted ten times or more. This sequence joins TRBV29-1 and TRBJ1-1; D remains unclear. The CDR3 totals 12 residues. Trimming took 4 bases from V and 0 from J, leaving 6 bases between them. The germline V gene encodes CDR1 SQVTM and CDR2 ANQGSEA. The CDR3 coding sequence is TGCAGCGTTGCGGGATTGAACACTGAAGCTTTCTTT. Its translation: CSVAGLNTEAFF.

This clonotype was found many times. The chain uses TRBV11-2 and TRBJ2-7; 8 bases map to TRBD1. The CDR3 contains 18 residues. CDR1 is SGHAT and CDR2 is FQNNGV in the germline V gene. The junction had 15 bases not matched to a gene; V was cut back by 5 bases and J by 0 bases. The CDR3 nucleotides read TGTGCCAGCAGCCCCGGTATTATGCGGACAGGGAGCTCCTACGAGCAGTACTTC. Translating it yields CASSPGIMRTGSSYEQYF.

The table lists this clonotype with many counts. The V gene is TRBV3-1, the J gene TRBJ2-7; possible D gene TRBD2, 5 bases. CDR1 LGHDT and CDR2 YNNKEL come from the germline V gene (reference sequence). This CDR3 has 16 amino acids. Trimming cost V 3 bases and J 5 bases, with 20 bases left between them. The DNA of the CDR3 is TGTGCCAGCAGCCACCAACTAGGGATGAGGTTCCACGAGCAGTACTTC. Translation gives CASSHQLGMRFHEQYF.

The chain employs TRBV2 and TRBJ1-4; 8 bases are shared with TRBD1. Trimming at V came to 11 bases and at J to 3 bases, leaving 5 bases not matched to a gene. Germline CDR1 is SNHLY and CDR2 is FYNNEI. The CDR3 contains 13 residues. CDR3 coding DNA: TGTGCCTCTGGGGACAGGTCTAATGAAAAACTGTTTTTT. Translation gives CASGDRSNEKLFF.

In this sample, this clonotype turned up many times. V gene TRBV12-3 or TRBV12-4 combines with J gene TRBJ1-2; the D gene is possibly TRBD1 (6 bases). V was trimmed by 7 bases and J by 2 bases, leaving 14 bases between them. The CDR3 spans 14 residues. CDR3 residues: CASTPQGWNYGYTF. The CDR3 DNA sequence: TGTGCCAGCACACCACAGGGTTGGAACTATGGCTACACCTTC.

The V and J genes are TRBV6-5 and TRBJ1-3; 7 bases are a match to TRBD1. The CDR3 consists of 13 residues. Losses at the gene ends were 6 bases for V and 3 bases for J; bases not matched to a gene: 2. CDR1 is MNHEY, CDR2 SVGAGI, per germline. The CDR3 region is CASRGQLGNTIYF. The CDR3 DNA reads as TGTGCCAGCAGGGGACAGCTTGGAAACACCATATATTTT.

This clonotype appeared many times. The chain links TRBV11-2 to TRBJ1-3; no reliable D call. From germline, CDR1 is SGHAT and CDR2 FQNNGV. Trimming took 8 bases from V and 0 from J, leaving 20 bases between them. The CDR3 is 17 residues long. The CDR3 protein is CASRHSPEPPSGNTIYF. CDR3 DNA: TGTGCCAGCCGCCACTCACCCGAACCACCCTCTGGAAACACCATATATTTT. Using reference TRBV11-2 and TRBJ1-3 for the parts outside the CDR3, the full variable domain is EAGVAQSPRYKIIEKRQSVAFWCNPISGHATLYWYQQILGQGPKLLIQFQNNGVVDDSQLPKDRFSAERLKGVDSTLKIQPAKLEDSAVYLCASRHSPEPPSGNTIYFGEGSWLTVV.

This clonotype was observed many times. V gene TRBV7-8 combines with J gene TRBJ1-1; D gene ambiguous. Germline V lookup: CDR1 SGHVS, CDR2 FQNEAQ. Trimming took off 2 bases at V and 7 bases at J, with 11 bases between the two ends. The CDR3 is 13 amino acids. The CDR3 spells CASSLREGGEAFF. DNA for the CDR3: TGTGCCAGCAGCTTAAGGGAGGGCGGTGAAGCTTTCTTT. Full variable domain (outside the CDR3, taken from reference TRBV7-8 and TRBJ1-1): GAGVSQSPRYKVAKRGQDVALRCDPISGHVSLFWYQQALGQGPEFLTYFQNEAQLDKSGLPSDRFFAERPEGSVSTLKIQRTQQEDSAVYLCASSLREGGEAFFGQGTRLTVV.

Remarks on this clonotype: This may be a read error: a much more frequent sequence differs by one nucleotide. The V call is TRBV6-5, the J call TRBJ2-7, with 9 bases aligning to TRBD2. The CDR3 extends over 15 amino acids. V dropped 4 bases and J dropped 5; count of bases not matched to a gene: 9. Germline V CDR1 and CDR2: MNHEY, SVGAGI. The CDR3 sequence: CASSWVAGAVHEQYF. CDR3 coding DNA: TGTGCCAGCAGTTGGGTAGCGGGGGCTGTCCACGAGCAGTACTTC.